This TCR beta chain is drawn from a study of OX40 agonist ivuxolimab in advanced cancers. About the study: Age averaged 60 years (range roughly 20 to 90), and 82.7% were male. Findings and limits, study-wide: In the expanded peripheral T cells, antigen specificity was never determined. Partial responders at 0.1-3.0 mg/kg showed near-lowest clonal expansion. Clones of CD4+ and CD8+ blood T cells grew by week 6 at doses of 0.1 to 3.0 mg/kg.

Only in-frame clones appear in the TCRdb table, and some are missing; sequencing was by immunoSEQ multiplex PCR. The sample lists more than 65,000 clones; roughly 85% were seen once. As regards this clone: Its specificity is not known.

Trimming removed 3 bases at V and 0 bases at J, with 5 bases between. This CDR3 is built from 14 residues. Germline CDR1 MDHEN, CDR2 SYDVKM. Source: CD4+ or CD8+ T cells sorted from blood, taken in a trial of the OX40 agonist ivuxolimab. This sequence joins TRBV28 and TRBJ2-2; no clear D. The receptor was derived from an adult with an advanced solid tumor such as melanoma, head and neck, liver or kidney cancer. DNA of the CDR3: TGTGCCAGCAGTTTGCCGGCGAACACCGGGGAGCTGTTTTTT. Its protein is CASSLPANTGELFF.